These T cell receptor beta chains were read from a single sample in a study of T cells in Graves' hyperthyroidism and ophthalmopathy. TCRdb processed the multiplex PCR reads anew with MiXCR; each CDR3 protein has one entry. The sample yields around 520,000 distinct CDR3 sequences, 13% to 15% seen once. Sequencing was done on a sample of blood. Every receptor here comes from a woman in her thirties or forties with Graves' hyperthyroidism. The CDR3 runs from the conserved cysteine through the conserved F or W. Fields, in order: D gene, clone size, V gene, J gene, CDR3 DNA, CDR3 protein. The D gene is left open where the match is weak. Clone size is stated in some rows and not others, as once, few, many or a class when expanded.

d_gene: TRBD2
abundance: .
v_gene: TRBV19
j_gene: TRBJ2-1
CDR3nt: TGTGCCAGTAGCATACCAGCCGGGACTAGCGTAAACAATGAGCAGTCCTTC
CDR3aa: CASSIPAGTSVNNEQSF

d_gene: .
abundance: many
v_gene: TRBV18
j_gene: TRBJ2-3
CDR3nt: TGTGCCAGCTCACTCGACAGACCACCCGGAGATACGCAGTATTTT
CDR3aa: CASSLDRPPGDTQYF

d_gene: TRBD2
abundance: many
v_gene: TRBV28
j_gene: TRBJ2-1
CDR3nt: TGTGCCAGCAGTTTCCCCAGCGGGAGGTCCTGCAATGAGCAGTTCTTC
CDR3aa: CASSFPSGRSCNEQFF

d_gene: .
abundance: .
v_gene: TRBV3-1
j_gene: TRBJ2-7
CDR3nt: TGTGCCAGCAGCCAAGATGACAGTTCCGAGCAGTACTTC
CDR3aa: CASSQDDSSEQYF

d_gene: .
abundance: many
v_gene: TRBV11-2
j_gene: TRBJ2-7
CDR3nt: TGTGCCAGCAGCCCCTCGCGCCTTAGGGATCTCGAGGAGCAGTACTTC
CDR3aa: CASSPSRLRDLEEQYF

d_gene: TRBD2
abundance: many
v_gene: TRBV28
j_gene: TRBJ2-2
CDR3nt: TGTGCCAGCAGCCAACTAGCGGGAGTACCCGGGGAGCTGTTTTTT
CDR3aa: CASSQLAGVPGELFF

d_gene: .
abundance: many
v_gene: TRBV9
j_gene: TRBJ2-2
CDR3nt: TGTGCCAGCAACCCCGGGGGAGACGGGGAGCTGTTTTTT
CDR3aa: CASNPGGDGELFF

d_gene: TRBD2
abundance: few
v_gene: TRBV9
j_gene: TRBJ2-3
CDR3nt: TGTGCCAGCAGCGTACTGGGACTAGCGGGAGCAGATACGCAGTATTTT
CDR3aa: CASSVLGLAGADTQYF

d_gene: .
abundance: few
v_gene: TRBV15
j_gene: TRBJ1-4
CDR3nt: TGTGCCACCAGCAGAGAATTAGAAAAACTGTTTTTT
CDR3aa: CATSRELEKLFF

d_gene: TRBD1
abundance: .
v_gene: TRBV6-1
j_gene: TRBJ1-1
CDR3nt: TGTGCCAGCAGTGCGGACAGGGTAGAGTGGAGTATGAACACTGAAGCTTTCTTT
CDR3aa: CASSADRVEWSMNTEAFF

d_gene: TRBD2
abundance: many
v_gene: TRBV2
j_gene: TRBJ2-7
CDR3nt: TGTGCCAGCAGAAGCCAGACTAGCGGGAGTCCCTACGAGCAGTACTTC
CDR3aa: CASRSQTSGSPYEQYF

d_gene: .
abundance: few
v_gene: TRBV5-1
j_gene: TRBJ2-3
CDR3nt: TGCGCCAGCAGCTTCGAAGGCCTAGATACGCAGTATTTT
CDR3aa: CASSFEGLDTQYF

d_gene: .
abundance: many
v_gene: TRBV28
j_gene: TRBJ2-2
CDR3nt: TGTGCCAGCAGTTTATTCACTTTAACACCCAACACCGGGGAGCTGTTTTTT
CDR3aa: CASSLFTLTPNTGELFF

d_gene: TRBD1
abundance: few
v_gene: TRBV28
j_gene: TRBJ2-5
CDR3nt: TGTGCCAGCAGTCCCTCCGGGACAGGGAAAGAGACCCAGTACTTC
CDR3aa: CASSPSGTGKETQYF

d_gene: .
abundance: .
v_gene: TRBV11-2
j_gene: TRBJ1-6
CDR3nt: TGTGCCAGCAGTTTTCAGGGATCCTCACCCCTCCACTTT
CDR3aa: CASSFQGSSPLHF

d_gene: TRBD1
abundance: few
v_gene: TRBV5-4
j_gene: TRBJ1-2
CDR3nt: TGTGCCAGCAGCCCGAGGACAGGGGGCAGAAACTATGGCTACACCTTC
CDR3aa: CASSPRTGGRNYGYTF

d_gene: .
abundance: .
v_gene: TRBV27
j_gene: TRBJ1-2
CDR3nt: TGTGCCAGCAGTGGGGGGGTGAGCTACACCTTC
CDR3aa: CASSGGVSYTF

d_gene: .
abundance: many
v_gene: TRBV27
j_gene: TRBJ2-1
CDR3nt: TGTGCCAGCAGTTTCGGGGTTGGTGAGCAGTTCTTC
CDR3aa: CASSFGVGEQFF

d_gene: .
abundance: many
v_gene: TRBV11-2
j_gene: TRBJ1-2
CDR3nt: TGTGCCAGCAGCCGCTCTCGGGTCAACTATGGCTACACCTTC
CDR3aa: CASSRSRVNYGYTF

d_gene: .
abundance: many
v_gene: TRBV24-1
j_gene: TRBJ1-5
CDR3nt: TGTGCCACCAGGGGAACAGGGATCGATCAGCCCCAGCATTTT
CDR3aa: CATRGTGIDQPQHF

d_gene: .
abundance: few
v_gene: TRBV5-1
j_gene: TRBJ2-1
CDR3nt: TGCGCCAGCAGCCCGGGACTCGTCTCCTACAATGAGCAGTTCTTC
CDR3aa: CASSPGLVSYNEQFF

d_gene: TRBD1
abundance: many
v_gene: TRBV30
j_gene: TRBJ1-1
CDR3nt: TGTGCCTGGACCACCGGGACAGGTACCTTCTTTAACACTGAAGCTTTCTTT
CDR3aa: CAWTTGTGTFFNTEAFF

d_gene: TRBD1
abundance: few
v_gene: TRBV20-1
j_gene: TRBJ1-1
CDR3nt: TGCAGTGCTAGAGAATACGGGACAGGCTTTCTGAACACTGAAGCTTTCTTT
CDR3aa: CSAREYGTGFLNTEAFF

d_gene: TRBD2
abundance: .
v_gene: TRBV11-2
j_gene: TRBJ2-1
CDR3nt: TGTGCCAGTTCCCATCCTAGCGGGAATATCTATGAGCAGTTCTTC
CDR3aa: CASSHPSGNIYEQFF

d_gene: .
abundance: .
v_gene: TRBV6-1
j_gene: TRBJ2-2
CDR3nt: TGTGCCAGCAGTAGCCGGCCGGCCGGGGAGCTGTTTTTT
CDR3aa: CASSSRPAGELFF

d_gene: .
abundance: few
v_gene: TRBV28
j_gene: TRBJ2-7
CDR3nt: TGTGCCACAGCCCTAGTGTCCTACGAGCAGTACTTC
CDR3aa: CATALVSYEQYF

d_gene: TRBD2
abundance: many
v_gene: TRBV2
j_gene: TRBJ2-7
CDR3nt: TGTGCCAGCAGCGAGCGGGAGGTCTCCTACGAGCAGTACTTC
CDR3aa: CASSEREVSYEQYF

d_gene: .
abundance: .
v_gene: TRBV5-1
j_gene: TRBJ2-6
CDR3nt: TGCGCCAGCAGCTTGATCAGTCCCCCTGGGGCCAACGTCCTGACTTTC
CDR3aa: CASSLISPPGANVLTF

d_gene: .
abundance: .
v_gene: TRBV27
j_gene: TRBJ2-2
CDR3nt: TGTGCCAGCAGTTTAGTAGGAATCGGGGAGCTGTTTTTT
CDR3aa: CASSLVGIGELFF

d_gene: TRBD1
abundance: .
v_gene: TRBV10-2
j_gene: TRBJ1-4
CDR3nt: TGCGCCAGCAGTCCACAGGGGGCGCTTCTTCTGGAAAAACTGTTTTTT
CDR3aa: CASSPQGALLLEKLFF

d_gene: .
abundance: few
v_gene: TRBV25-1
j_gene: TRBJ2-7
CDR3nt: TGTGCCAGCAGTGAATTACTAGCCCACGAGCAGTACTTC
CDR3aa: CASSELLAHEQYF

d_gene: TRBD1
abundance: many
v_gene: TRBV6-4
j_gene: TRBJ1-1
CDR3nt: TGTGCCAGCAGTGTGCACCGGGACAGGGAAGGTACGAACCTCGATCCTACTGAAGCTTTCTTT
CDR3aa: CASSVHRDREGTNLDPTEAFF

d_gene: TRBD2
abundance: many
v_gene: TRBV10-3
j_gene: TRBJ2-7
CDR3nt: TGTGCCATCCAATCTAGCGGGAGAAACGAGCAGTACTTC
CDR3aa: CAIQSSGRNEQYF

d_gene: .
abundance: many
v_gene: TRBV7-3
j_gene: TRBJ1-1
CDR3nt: TGTGCCAGCAGCTTAACGGGCAGTCTAAACACTGAAGCTTTCTTT
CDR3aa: CASSLTGSLNTEAFF

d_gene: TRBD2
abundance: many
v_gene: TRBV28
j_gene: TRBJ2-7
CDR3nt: TGTGCCAGCAGTTCCTCCTGGACTAGCGGGAGGCGGTACGAGCAGTACTTC
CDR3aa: CASSSSWTSGRRYEQYF

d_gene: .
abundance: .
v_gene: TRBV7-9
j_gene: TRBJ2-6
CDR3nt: TGTGCCAGCAGCTTAGCGGGAGCCCCTGGGGCCAACGTCCTGACTTTC
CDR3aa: CASSLAGAPGANVLTF

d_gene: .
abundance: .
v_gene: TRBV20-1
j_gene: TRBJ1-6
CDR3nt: TGCAGTGCTAGAGATCGGGTTTATAATTCACCCCTCCACTTT
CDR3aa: CSARDRVYNSPLHF

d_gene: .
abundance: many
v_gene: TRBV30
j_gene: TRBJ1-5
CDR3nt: TGTGCCTGGAGTGTCAAAGGCCTGGGTAATCAGCCCCAGCATTTT
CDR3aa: CAWSVKGLGNQPQHF

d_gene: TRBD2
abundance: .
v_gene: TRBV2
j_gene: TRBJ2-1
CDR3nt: TGTGCCAGCAGCCTACTAGCGGGAGGGGATGTTTGGGACAATGAGCAGTTCTTC
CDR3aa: CASSLLAGGDVWDNEQFF

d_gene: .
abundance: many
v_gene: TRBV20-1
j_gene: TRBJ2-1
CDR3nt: TGCAGTGCTCGGGACTACAATGAGCAGTTCTTC
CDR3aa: CSARDYNEQFF

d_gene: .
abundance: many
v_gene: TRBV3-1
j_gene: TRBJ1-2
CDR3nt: TGTGCCAGCAGCCAAGACCACAGGGTGGAAGGCTACACCTTC
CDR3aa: CASSQDHRVEGYTF

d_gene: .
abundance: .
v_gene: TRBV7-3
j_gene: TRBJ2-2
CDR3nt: TGTGCCAGCGGCTCTGGGACATCGAACACCGGGGAGCTGTTTTTT
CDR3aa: CASGSGTSNTGELFF

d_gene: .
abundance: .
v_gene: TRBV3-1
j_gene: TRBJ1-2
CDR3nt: TGTGCCAGCAGCCAAACGCGAGACTATGGCTACACCTTC
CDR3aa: CASSQTRDYGYTF

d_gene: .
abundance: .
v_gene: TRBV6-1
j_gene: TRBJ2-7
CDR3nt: TGTGCCAGCAGTGGCGTCGGGGCCTACGAGCAGTACTTC
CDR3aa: CASSGVGAYEQYF

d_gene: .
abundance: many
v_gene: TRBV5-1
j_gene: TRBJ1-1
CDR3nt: TGCGCCAGCAGCACCCGGGACGGCGACACTGAAGCTTTCTTT
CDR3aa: CASSTRDGDTEAFF

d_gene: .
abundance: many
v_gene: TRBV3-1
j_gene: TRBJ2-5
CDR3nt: TGTGCCACGAAGGACCTGCGAGGAGGATCCCAGTACTTC
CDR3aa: CATKDLRGGSQYF